What follows describes a single T cell receptor beta chain. Each CDR3 protein gets one entry after TCRdb re-called the 5' RACE reads with MiXCR. The sample includes 150,000 to 200,000 distinct CDR3 sequences, under 35% of them seen just once. The V gene end was trimmed by 6 bases and the J gene end by 4 bases; junction bases not matched to a gene: 7. The CDR3 spans 17 residues. In germline, CDR1 is WSHSY, CDR2 SAAADI. These data belong to a study of CD8 T cells in ankylosing spondylitis. V is TRBV10-2 and J is TRBJ2-1, with 15 bases fitting TRBD2. The source material was synovial fluid, either unsorted or a sorted T cell fraction (not recorded which). The TCR originated in a male donor with ankylosing spondylitis. This CDR3 reads CASSKGLAGGKYNEQFF. Here the CDR3 DNA reads TGCGCCAGCAGCAAGGGACTAGCGGGAGGAAAATACAATGAGCAGTTCTTC.